These 18 T cell receptor beta chains came from one sample sequenced in a study of blood T cell repertoires in COVID-19. Generated by immunoSEQ multiplex PCR, the TCRdb table keeps only in-frame clones and is missing some. The sample has fewer than 500,000 clones; 80% to 90% are singletons. Sample: peripheral blood. All receptors come from a man between 18 and 35 years old with COVID-19, enrolled during active disease.

The CDR3 here is CASSQVGTSGNEQFF. CDR3 nucleotide sequence: TGTGCCAGCAGCCAAGTTGGGACTAGCGGTAATGAGCAGTTCTTC. The rearrangement links TRBV4-2 to TRBJ2-1; 11 bases align to TRBD2. The J segment lost 7 bases and the V segment lost 1 base, leaving 3 bases of the junction unmatched. Looked up from germline, CDR1 is LGHNA and CDR2 is YNFKEQ. The CDR3 length is 15 residues.

The chain is built from TRBV19 and TRBJ1-5; D is undetermined. The CDR3 covers 12 residues. V dropped 2 bases and J dropped 7 bases, with 6 bases sitting between them. CDR1 LNHDA and CDR2 SQIVND come from the germline V gene (reference sequence). The CDR3 region is CASSINLQPQHF. In DNA, the CDR3 is TGTGCCAGTAGTATAAATCTCCAGCCCCAGCATTTT.

CDR3 region: CASHFGSSGNTIYF. For the CDR3, the DNA is TGTGCCAGCCATTTCGGGAGCTCTGGAAACACCATATATTTT. The gene calls are TRBV7-9 and TRBJ1-3, with no clear D. Germline assignment: CDR1 SEHNR and CDR2 FQNEAQ (reference sequence). Trimming shortened V by 8 bases and J by 0 bases, and 11 bases separated the two germline ends. This CDR3 is built from 14 residues.

This clone has a handful of counts. The chain couples TRBV3-1 (or the pseudogene TRBV3-2) to TRBJ2-2, with TRBD1 identical over 10 bases. There are 14 residues in the CDR3. The trim removed 8 bases at V and 4 bases at J, leaving 4 bases unmatched. The germline CDR1 and CDR2 sequences are LGHDT and YNNKEL (reference sequence). In DNA form, the CDR3 reads TGTGCCAGCGGACAGGGGGTATCCACCGGGGAGCTGTTTTTT. The encoded protein is CASGQGVSTGELFF.

In this sample, this clone turned up once. The rearrangement joins TRBV9 to TRBJ1-2; D is possibly TRBD1 (5 bases). The CDR3 loop spans 11 amino acids. CDR1 and CDR2 (germline): SGDLS, YYNGEE. Trimming took 1 base from V and 10 from J, leaving 8 bases between them. CDR3 sequence reads: CASSVQGFYTF. CDR3 bases: TGTGCCAGCAGCGTACAGGGCTTCTACACCTTC.

The genes are TRBV29-1 and TRBJ1-5; no clear D. The CDR3 totals 10 residues. Germline lookup yields CDR1 SQVTM and CDR2 ANQGSEA. V dropped 7 bases and J dropped 4 bases, with 5 bases sitting between them. As DNA, the CDR3 is TGCAGCGCCAAAAATCAGCCCCAGCATTTT. Translation gives CSAKNQPQHF.

This clone was found once. The rearrangement joins TRBV11-2 to TRBJ2-2; the D gene is possibly TRBD2 (5 bases). With 4 bases removed from V and 3 bases from J, the gap between germline ends came to 18 bases. This CDR3 is built from 17 residues. Germline lookup yields CDR1 SGHAT and CDR2 FQNNGV. This chain's CDR3 is CASSSPIGEIDTGELFF. For the CDR3, the DNA is TGTGCCAGCAGCTCTCCTATCGGGGAGATTGACACCGGGGAGCTGTTTTTT.

A single count supports this clone. The chain is built from TRBV19 and TRBJ2-2, with 9 nucleotides matching TRBD1. CDR3 length equals 16 residues. Germline CDR1 reads LNHDA; CDR2 reads SQIVND (reference sequence). V dropped 3 bases and J dropped 5; count of bases not matched to a gene: 7. Here the CDR3 reads CASSIEETGGTGELFF. DNA for the CDR3: TGTGCCAGTAGTATCGAAGAGACAGGGGGGACCGGGGAGCTGTTTTTT.

The J gene is TRBJ2-7, the V gene TRBV7-6; D might be TRBD2 (6 bases). V was trimmed by 3 bases and J by 6 bases, leaving 12 bases between them. From germline, CDR1 is SGHVS and CDR2 FNYEAQ. The CDR3 is 13 amino acids. For the CDR3, the DNA is TGTGCCAGCAGCTTGAGTCGGGGGACCGAGCAGTACTTC. It codes for CASSLSRGTEQYF.

The chain is built from TRBV19 and TRBJ2-2; D uncertain. The CDR3 consists of 16 residues. The V end was cut by 2 bases, the J end by 5 bases, with 15 bases between. Germline-derived CDR1 and CDR2 are LNHDA and SQIVND (reference sequence). The CDR3 spells CASSISLVLRTGELFF. CDR3 DNA: TGTGCCAGTAGTATATCTTTGGTACTGAGGACCGGGGAGCTGTTTTTT.

This chain joins TRBV25-1 and TRBJ2-3; TRBD2 agrees at 9 bases. The CDR3 sequence is 14 residues long. V was pared by 5 bases and J by 6 bases, with 6 bases of the junction left unmatched. Germline values: CDR1 MGHDK, CDR2 SYGVNS. The CDR3 here is CASSPLAGVDTQYF. The CDR3 DNA reads TGTGCCAGCAGTCCTTTAGCGGGAGTGGATACGCAGTATTTT.

The chain recombines TRBV5-5 with TRBJ2-1; 7 bases fit TRBD1. Germline trimming cut 4 bases from V and 8 bases from J; bases unmatched to any gene: 3. Germline V gene lookup returns CDR1 SGHKS and CDR2 YYEKEE (reference sequence). The CDR3 is 12 residues long. The CDR3 bases are TGTGCCAGCAGCCCGACAGGGTATGAGCAGTTCTTC. This gives the protein CASSPTGYEQFF.

The J gene is TRBJ2-1, the V gene TRBV24-1; 7 nucleotides line up with TRBD2. This CDR3 region has 17 residues. Germline assignment: CDR1 KGHDR and CDR2 SFDVKD. Trimming cost V 0 bases and J 1 base; bases outside gene matches: 5. The CDR3 DNA reads as TGTGCCACCAGTGATTTGGAGGTCGGGGGGTCCTACAATGAGCAGTTCTTC. It specifies CATSDLEVGGSYNEQFF.

The chain couples TRBV9 to TRBJ2-1; D unclear. CDR3 length: 17 amino acids. Trimming took 4 bases from V and 0 from J, leaving 17 bases between them. Germline CDR1 and CDR2: SGDLS and YYNGEE. The CDR3: CASSHRPSVGSYNEQFF. Written as DNA, the CDR3 is TGTGCCAGCAGCCACCGACCGAGCGTAGGCTCCTACAATGAGCAGTTCTTC.

The genes are TRBV2 and TRBJ2-7, with a weak D call TRBD2 (5 bases). The CDR3 consists of 13 residues. Germline-derived CDR1 and CDR2 are SNHLY and FYNNEI. The V end lost 4 bases, the J end lost 2 bases, and 9 bases lay between the germline ends. CDR3 DNA: TGTGCCAGCAGTGGTGAGGGTACCTACGAGCAGTACTTC. Translating gives CASSGEGTYEQYF.

The chain recombines TRBV3-1 (or the pseudogene TRBV3-2) with TRBJ2-1; 12 bases fit TRBD2. The CDR3 is 18 amino acids. Germline V gives CDR1 LGHDT, CDR2 YNNKEL (reference sequence). V shed 6 bases and J 12 bases; nucleotides not matched to a gene: 21. The CDR3 DNA is TGTGCCAGCAGTTTTCAGTTAACTAGCGGGAGGTCCGCCGGGGGGCAGTTCTTC. This codes for CASSFQLTSGRSAGGQFF.

V gene TRBV7-2 combines with J gene TRBJ2-5; TRBD2 aligns across 15 bases. This CDR3 spans 18 amino acids. Per the germline V gene, CDR1 is SGHTA and CDR2 is FQGNSA. V lost 0 bases and J lost 4; bases outside the gene matches: 6. The CDR3 protein is CASSLAGLAGGPPETQYF. CDR3 nucleotides: TGTGCCAGCAGCTTAGCAGGACTAGCGGGAGGGCCCCCAGAGACCCAGTACTTC.

This chain uses TRBV30 with TRBJ1-5; the D gene is possibly TRBD1 (5 bases). The CDR3 consists of 14 residues. Trimming left V 2 bases short and J 2 bases short, with 10 bases between. Germline CDR1 is GTSNPN and CDR2 is SVGIG (reference sequence). CDR3 amino acids: CAWSQGGGNQPQHF. The CDR3 nucleotides read TGTGCCTGGAGTCAGGGAGGAGGCAATCAGCCCCAGCATTTT.